A selection of T cell receptor beta chains follows, all from one sample in a study of blood T cell repertoires in COVID-19. Method: immunoSEQ multiplex PCR; TCRdb's copy keeps in-frame clones and lacks some. Found here are 30,000 or so clones, roughly four fifths of them singletons; the top ten hold around 41%. Sequencing was carried out using peripheral blood. Receptor source: a man older than 75 with active or convalescent COVID-19. The conserved cysteine and the conserved F or W are not part of the CDR3 here.

v_gene	j_gene	CDR3aa
TRBV24-1	TRBJ1-5	ATSDRYNQPQH
TRBV6-1	TRBJ1-6	ASWPSSYNSPLH
TRBV7-8	TRBJ2-1	ASSLDGLAGYNEQF
TRBV12-5	TRBJ1-1	ASGLLSTEAF
TRBV27	TRBJ2-7	ASSSQVMAYEQY
TRBV19	TRBJ1-5	ASSTSAGGNQPQH
TRBV19	TRBJ2-1	ASSIVGPGLASSYNEQF
TRBV9	TRBJ2-5	ASSVATGGLGAQETQY
TRBV19	TRBJ2-1	ASSILAGDGEQF
TRBV11-3	TRBJ2-3	ASSLDRASGSIGTDTQY